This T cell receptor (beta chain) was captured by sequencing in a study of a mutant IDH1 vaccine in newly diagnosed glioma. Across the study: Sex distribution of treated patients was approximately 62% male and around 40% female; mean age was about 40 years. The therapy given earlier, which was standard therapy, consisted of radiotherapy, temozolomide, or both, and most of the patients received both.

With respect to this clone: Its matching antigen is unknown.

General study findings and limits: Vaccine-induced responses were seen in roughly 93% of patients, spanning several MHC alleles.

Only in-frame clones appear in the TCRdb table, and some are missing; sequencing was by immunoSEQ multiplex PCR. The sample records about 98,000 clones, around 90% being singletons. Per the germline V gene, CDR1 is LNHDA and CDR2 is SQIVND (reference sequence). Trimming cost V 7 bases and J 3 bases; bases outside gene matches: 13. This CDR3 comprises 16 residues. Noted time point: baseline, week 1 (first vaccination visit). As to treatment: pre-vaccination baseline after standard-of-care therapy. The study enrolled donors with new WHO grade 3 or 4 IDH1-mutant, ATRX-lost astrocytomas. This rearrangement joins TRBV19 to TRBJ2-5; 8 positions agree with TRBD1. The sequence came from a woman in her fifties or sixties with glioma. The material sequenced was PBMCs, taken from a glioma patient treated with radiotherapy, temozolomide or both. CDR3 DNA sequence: TGTGCCAGTACCTCGACAGGGGTAACGGGGAAAGAGACCCAGTACTTC. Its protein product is CASTSTGVTGKETQYF.